A single sample gave rise to the 11 T cell receptor beta chains below, sequenced in a study of control samples from healthy donors and cancer patients. TCRdb keeps only in-frame clones here, not all; method: immunoSEQ multiplex PCR. Of some 110,000 clones in the sample, 70% to 90% were seen once. The sample consisted of blood. These receptor sequences come from a woman in her 70s in good health.

The V gene is TRBV7-2, the J gene TRBJ2-7, with 10 bases lining up with TRBD1. The V and J ends lost 5 bases and 6 bases, in that order; junction bases with no gene match: 4. The CDR3 loop spans 13 amino acids. Germline-derived CDR1 and CDR2 are SGHTA and FQGNSA. CDR3 sequence reads: CASSGRTGGEQYF. In DNA form, the CDR3 reads TGTGCCAGCAGCGGTAGGACAGGGGGCGAGCAGTACTTC.

V gene TRBV5-1 combines with J gene TRBJ2-7, with 8 bases lining up with TRBD1. CDR3 length: 13 amino acids. The V segment lost 4 bases and the J segment 12 bases; nucleotides outside the gene matches: 12. The germline V gene has CDR1 SGHRS and CDR2 YFSETQ. CDR3: CASSPEGTGRLYF. CDR3 DNA sequence: TGCGCCAGCAGCCCGGAGGGGACAGGTCGTTTGTACTTC.

The V call is TRBV6-1, the J call TRBJ1-2; D ambiguous. Germline V gene data show CDR1 as MNHNS and CDR2 as SASEGT. This CDR3 is built from 14 residues. The V and J ends lost 2 bases and 1 base respectively, with 8 bases between them. CDR3 sequence (DNA): TGTGCCAGCAGTGAACGGACGGGTAACTATGGCTACACCTTC. Its protein product is CASSERTGNYGYTF.

This clone was seen a handful of times. This chain uses TRBV7-9 with TRBJ1-2; D gene uncertain. The CDR3 totals 16 residues. In germline, CDR1 is SEHNR, CDR2 FQNEAQ (reference sequence). Trimming pared 5 bases from V and 0 bases from J, leaving 16 bases between. DNA for the CDR3: TGTGCCAGCAGCGCCAGAGGGTTAAGGACTAACTATGGCTACACCTTC. This gives the protein CASSARGLRTNYGYTF.

The chain is built from TRBV29-1 and TRBJ2-1, with D possibly TRBD2 on 6 matching bases. Germline V lookup: CDR1 SQVTM, CDR2 ANQGSEA. The CDR3 covers 11 residues. V was cut by 7 bases and J by 3 bases, with 7 bases left in between. For the CDR3, the DNA is TGCAGCGCGGGACTCTACAATGAGCAGTTCTTC. Translation: CSAGLYNEQFF.

This clone has a single count. Relative to the germline gene, one junction end is altered; a read error may explain this. The chain joins TRBV11-2 to TRBJ2-7; D unclear. The CDR3 has 14 amino acids. CDR1 is SGHAT, CDR2 FQNNGV, per germline. CDR3 region: CASSLGSRGSIESF. Written as DNA, the CDR3 is TGTGCCAGCAGCTTAGGATCCCGCGGCAGCATCGAGTCCTTC.

V gene TRBV10-2 combines with J gene TRBJ1-5, with a weak D call TRBD1 (6 bases). Between the trimmed V and J ends, which lost 5 bases and 4 bases, there was a span of 9 bases. The CDR3 has 13 amino acids. The germline V gene encodes CDR1 WSHSY and CDR2 SAAADI. Here the CDR3 DNA reads TGCGCCAGCAGTAGTCAGGGGAATCAGCCCCAGCATTTT. It is translated as CASSSQGNQPQHF.

V is TRBV27 and J is TRBJ2-7, with unresolved D. CDR3 size: 14 residues. The germline CDR1 and CDR2 sequences are MNHEY and SMNVEV (reference sequence). Trimming cost V 3 bases and J 2 bases, with 11 bases left between them. The CDR3 nucleotides are TGTGCCAGCAGTTTTGGTGGGTTCGCCTACGAGCAGTACTTC. This codes for CASSFGGFAYEQYF.

The chain is built from TRBV3-1 (or the pseudogene TRBV3-2) and TRBJ2-1; 9 bases agree with TRBD2. Per the germline V gene, CDR1 is LGHDT and CDR2 is YNNKEL (reference sequence). This CDR3 has 17 amino acids. V lost 0 bases and J lost 0; bases outside the gene matches: 3. CDR3 DNA: TGTGCCAGCAGCCAAGATATGACTAGCGGCTCCTACAATGAGCAGTTCTTC. Translating gives CASSQDMTSGSYNEQFF.

V gene TRBV6-5 combines with J gene TRBJ2-3; D is undetermined. Germline CDR1 reads MNHEY; CDR2 reads SVGAGI. V lost 2 bases, J lost 2 bases, and 14 bases lay in between. This CDR3 spans 16 amino acids. The chain's CDR3 is CASSYPAGPDTDTQYF. In DNA, the CDR3 is TGTGCCAGCAGTTACCCCGCAGGACCTGACACAGATACGCAGTATTTT.

This CDR3 reads CASSQDLRGAGDEQFF. In DNA form, the CDR3 reads TGTGCCAGCAGCCAAGATTTACGGGGGGCCGGGGATGAGCAGTTCTTC. J is TRBJ2-1 and V is TRBV4-2; weak D call: TRBD2 (7 bases). This CDR3 is 16 amino acids long. The germline CDR1 and CDR2 sequences are LGHNA and YNFKEQ. The V gene lost 0 bases and the J gene lost 8 bases, with 17 bases spanning the gap.